Below are 22 T cell receptor beta chains sequenced from a single sample in a study of blood T cell repertoires in COVID-19. Sequenced by immunoSEQ multiplex PCR; TCRdb stores in-frame clones only, minus some. Here the sample spans under 500,000 clones, 75% to 90% being singletons. The sample consisted of PBMCs or T cells enriched from blood (not recorded which). The receptor source for this set is a man aged 30 to 45 who had recovered from COVID-19.

The gene calls are TRBV3-1 (or the pseudogene TRBV3-2) and TRBJ2-6; D gene uncertain. The CDR3 covers 18 residues. CDR1 LGHDT and CDR2 YNNKEL come from the germline V gene (reference sequence). The ends were cut back, 0 bases at V and 0 bases at J, with 12 bases in the middle. The CDR3 loop reads CASSQEVEPGSGANVLTF. CDR3 nucleotides: TGTGCCAGCAGCCAAGAAGTCGAACCGGGCTCTGGGGCCAACGTCCTGACTTTC.

The rearrangement joins TRBV7-2 to TRBJ2-2; 8 nucleotides match TRBD1. Germline CDR1 SGHTA, CDR2 FQGNSA. This CDR3 is 15 amino acids long. With V trimmed by 2 bases and J by 4 bases, 3 bases remained unmatched. CDR3 residues: CASSLLQGVTGELFF. The CDR3 DNA reads as TGTGCCAGCAGCTTACTACAGGGGGTCACCGGGGAGCTGTTTTTT.

The V call is TRBV2, the J call TRBJ2-5; tentative D call: TRBD1 (6 bases). Per the germline V gene, CDR1 is SNHLY and CDR2 is FYNNEI. Deletions cut 4 bases from V and 2 bases from J, with 14 bases between. This CDR3 is built from 15 residues. CDR3 sequence: CASSVGVQGQETQYF. For the CDR3, the DNA is TGTGCCAGCAGTGTAGGGGTGCAGGGGCAAGAGACCCAGTACTTC.

The V and J genes are TRBV7-8 and TRBJ2-2; D is perhaps TRBD2 (5 bases). CDR3 size: 14 residues. The germline V gene has CDR1 SGHVS and CDR2 FQNEAQ. V lost 5 bases and J lost 6, with 13 bases in between. CDR3 in DNA: TGTGCCAGCAGCCCGATCGGAGCGGCCGGGGAGCTGTTTTTT. Amino acids: CASSPIGAAGELFF. Full variable domain (missing parts from reference TRBV7-8 and TRBJ2-2): GAGVSQSPRYKVAKRGQDVALRCDPISGHVSLFWYQQALGQGPEFLTYFQNEAQLDKSGLPSDRFFAERPEGSVSTLKIQRTQQEDSAVYLCASSPIGAAGELFFGEGSRLTVL.

The J gene is TRBJ2-3, the V gene TRBV5-1; D not resolved. Trimming shortened V by 4 bases and J by 1 base, and 10 bases separated the two germline ends. The CDR3 extends over 14 amino acids. In germline, CDR1 is SGHRS, CDR2 YFSETQ. CDR3 nucleotide sequence: TGCGCCAGCAGCCCCGGTACCCGCACAGATACGCAGTATTTT. It yields the protein CASSPGTRTDTQYF.

This rearrangement joins TRBV28 to TRBJ1-2; the match to TRBD1 covers 7 bases. The CDR3 totals 15 residues. The germline V gene encodes CDR1 MDHEN and CDR2 SYDVKM. Trimming took 5 bases from V and 4 from J; bases not matched to a gene: 10. CDR3 in amino acids: CASSPETGHLYGYTF. The CDR3 nucleotides are TGTGCCAGCAGTCCCGAGACAGGGCACCTCTATGGCTACACCTTC.

This chain joins TRBV6-1 and TRBJ1-1; D possibly corresponds to TRBD1 (5 bases). With 3 bases removed from V and 0 bases from J, the gap between germline ends came to 5 bases. This CDR3 comprises 13 residues. In germline, CDR1 is MNHNS, CDR2 SASEGT. The CDR3 coding sequence is TGTGCCAGCAGTGACAGGGTGAACACTGAAGCTTTCTTT. Residues: CASSDRVNTEAFF.

The gene calls are TRBV29-1 and TRBJ2-7; D unclear. The ends were cut back, 2 bases at V and 1 base at J, with 12 bases in the middle. Germline CDR1 SQVTM, CDR2 ANQGSEA. The CDR3 totals 14 residues. The CDR3 region is CSVEPFSNSYEQYF. The CDR3 region has the DNA TGCAGCGTTGAACCTTTTAGCAATTCCTACGAGCAGTACTTC.

The V call is TRBV20-1, the J call TRBJ1-2; D remains ambiguous. This CDR3 is built from 11 residues. The V gene's germline CDR1 is DFQATT and CDR2 SNEGSKA (reference sequence). The V end was cut by 2 bases, the J end by 8 bases, with 9 bases between. The CDR3 spells CSARQAGGYTF. The CDR3 coding sequence is TGCAGTGCTAGACAGGCGGGGGGCTACACCTTC.

This chain connects TRBV19 to TRBJ1-1; 8 bases agree with TRBD1. This CDR3 has 14 residues. Germline CDR1 reads LNHDA; CDR2 reads SQIVND (reference sequence). The V gene end was trimmed by 5 bases and the J gene end by 5 bases; junction bases not matched to a gene: 7. The CDR3 here is CASSQQGADTEAFF. The DNA for the CDR3 is TGTGCCAGTAGTCAGCAGGGGGCAGATACTGAAGCTTTCTTT.

The chain uses TRBV5-1 and TRBJ2-7; possible D gene TRBD2, 6 bases. The CDR3 is made up of 14 amino acids. V lost 6 bases and J 5 bases, leaving 18 bases between the germline ends. Germline assignment: CDR1 SGHRS and CDR2 YFSETQ. CDR3 sequence: CASTTPGLQNEQYF. The CDR3 bases are TGCGCCAGCACCACCCCGGGACTGCAGAACGAGCAGTACTTC. The full variable domain, rest sourced from reference TRBV5-1 and TRBJ2-7, is KAGVTQTPRYLIKTRGQQVTLSCSPISGHRSVSWYQQTPGQGLQFLFEYFSETQRNKGNFPGRFSGRQFSNSRSEMNVSTLELGDSALYLCASTTPGLQNEQYFGPGTRLTVT.

CDR3 coding DNA: TGTGCCAGCGCTCGGGGGACTGAAGCTTTCTTT. Translated, it gives CASARGTEAFF. This chain uses TRBV6-5 with TRBJ1-1; D may be TRBD1 (5 bases). Germline CDR1 reads MNHEY; CDR2 reads SVGAGI. V was clipped by 8 bases and J by 5 bases, with 9 bases between them. The CDR3 has 11 amino acids.

The rearrangement joins TRBV5-5 to TRBJ2-2; D is possibly TRBD1 (5 bases). CDR1 SGHKS and CDR2 YYEKEE come from the germline V gene (reference sequence). The CDR3 runs 15 residues. Trimming left V 5 bases short and J 0 bases short, with 11 bases between. Written as DNA, the CDR3 is TGTGCCAGCAGGGTCACAGGAGCGAACACCGGGGAGCTGTTTTTT. Residues: CASRVTGANTGELFF. Together with reference TRBV5-5 and TRBJ2-2, the CDR3 gives the full variable domain: DAGVTQSPTHLIKTRGQQVTLRCSPISGHKSVSWYQQVLGQGPQFIFQYYEKEERGRGNFPDRFSARQFPNYSSELNVNALLLGDSALYLCASRVTGANTGELFFGEGSRLTVL.

The chain has TRBV5-1 and TRBJ2-1, with TRBD1 matching over 10 bases. CDR3 length equals 15 residues. CDR1 and CDR2 (germline): SGHRS, YFSETQ. V shed 4 bases and J 4 bases; nucleotides not matched to a gene: 5. The CDR3 loop reads CASSKDRGQYNEQFF. The DNA for the CDR3 is TGCGCCAGCAGCAAAGACAGGGGGCAATACAATGAGCAGTTCTTC. Together with reference TRBV5-1 and TRBJ2-1, the CDR3 gives the full variable domain: KAGVTQTPRYLIKTRGQQVTLSCSPISGHRSVSWYQQTPGQGLQFLFEYFSETQRNKGNFPGRFSGRQFSNSRSEMNVSTLELGDSALYLCASSKDRGQYNEQFFGPGTRLTVL.

The rearrangement uses TRBV18 and TRBJ2-5; 7 bases match TRBD2. After removal of 6 bases from V and 4 bases from J, the junction contained 5 bases not matched to a gene. CDR3 size: 13 residues. Germline lookup yields CDR1 KGHSH and CDR2 LQKENI. The CDR3: CASSTGGGETQYF. The DNA for the CDR3 is TGTGCCAGCTCTACGGGCGGGGGAGAGACCCAGTACTTC. Filled out from reference TRBV18 and TRBJ2-5, the complete variable domain reads NAGVMQNPRHLVRRRGQEARLRCSPMKGHSHVYWYRQLPEEGLKFMVYLQKENIIDESGMPKERFSAEFPKEGPSILRIQQVVRGDSAAYFCASSTGGGETQYFGPGTRLLVL.

This chain joins TRBV11-2 and TRBJ1-1; D unresolved. V was cut by 1 base and J by 0 bases, with 9 bases left in between. The germline gives CDR1 SGHAT, CDR2 FQNNGV. The CDR3 loop spans 15 amino acids. CDR3 amino acids: CASSLAGSMNTEAFF. The CDR3 nucleotides are TGTGCCAGCAGCTTAGCGGGGAGTATGAACACTGAAGCTTTCTTT.

About this clone itself: The junction departs from the called germline gene at one end, perhaps through a read error. This chain joins TRBV30 and TRBJ1-1; TRBD1 aligns across 11 bases. CDR1 and CDR2 (germline): GTSNPN, SVGIG (reference sequence). The CDR3 runs to 14 residues. Written as DNA, the CDR3 is TGTGCCTGGAGTGGAAGAAGGACAGGGGGCGATCTGAGCTTT. Translation gives CAWSGRRTGGDLSF.

This clone appeared once. The V call is TRBV11-3, the J call TRBJ2-1; 12 nucleotides agree with TRBD2. Germline V gene sequence: CDR1 SGHNT, CDR2 YENEEA. J was trimmed by 9 bases and V by 3 bases; bases with no gene match: 6. CDR3 size: 15 residues. The CDR3 nucleotides are TGTGCCAGCAGCTTGACTAGCGGGAGTTTCAGTGAGCAGTTCTTC. Its protein is CASSLTSGSFSEQFF.

The J gene is TRBJ2-7, the V gene TRBV28, with TRBD2 matching 11 bases. Losses at the gene ends were 5 bases for V and 6 bases for J; bases not matched to a gene: 9. CDR3 length: 15 residues. Germline V gives CDR1 MDHEN, CDR2 SYDVKM. CDR3 residues: CASSAIAGGPSEQYF. The CDR3 DNA sequence: TGTGCCAGCAGTGCAATAGCGGGAGGGCCTAGCGAGCAGTACTTC.

J is TRBJ2-3 and V is TRBV7-9; 11 nucleotides align to TRBD1. Germline CDR1 is SEHNR and CDR2 is FQNEAQ (reference sequence). CDR3 length: 16 amino acids. The junction had 6 bases not matched to a gene; V was cut back by 5 bases and J by 2 bases. This CDR3 reads CASSPGTGGITDTQYF. CDR3 coding DNA: TGTGCCAGCAGCCCCGGGACAGGGGGAATCACAGATACGCAGTATTTT.

The rearrangement joins TRBV7-9 to TRBJ2-3; D is possibly TRBD2 (5 bases). The germline V gene encodes CDR1 SEHNR and CDR2 FQNEAQ (reference sequence). Trimming shortened V by 11 bases and J by 4 bases, and 16 bases separated the two germline ends. The CDR3 contains 13 residues. In nucleotides, the CDR3 is TGTGCCTCCCGGGCGGACGGGGCAGATACGCAGTATTTT. Protein product: CASRADGADTQYF.

The gene calls are TRBV7-9 and TRBJ2-2, with TRBD2 as a possible D gene (6 bases). Trimming took 6 bases from V and 7 from J, leaving 15 bases between them. CDR3 length: 14 amino acids. Germline-derived CDR1 and CDR2 are SEHNR and FQNEAQ (reference sequence). In DNA, the CDR3 is TGTGCCAGCAGTACGGCGGGAAGGGGCGGGGAGCTGTTTTTT. This translates into CASSTAGRGGELFF.